What follows describes a single T cell receptor beta chain. Its specificity is not known. As for time point: newly diagnosed, previously untreated cHL patient sample. Magnetic negative selection was used to purify CD4+ T cells from PBMCs that had been thawed. Newly diagnosed classical Hodgkin lymphoma PBMCs, still untreated, provided the comparison samples. These data are taken from a study of PD-1 blockade in classical Hodgkin lymphoma. Study outcomes and limitations: Possibly reflecting disease activity or prior therapy, repertoire differences have causes that remain undefined. Healthy donors reportedly exceeded newly diagnosed patients in baseline TCR diversity.

The protocol was immunoSEQ multiplex PCR, while the TCRdb copy is restricted to in-frame clones and leaves out a portion. The sample consists of approximately 20,000 clones, around 81% of them appearing once. Sequenced sample: CD4+ T cells from blood. This receptor was obtained from a human donor with classical Hodgkin lymphoma.

CDR3 nucleotides: TGCGCCAGCAGCTTAGCGACAGGGCATGGCTACACCTTC. It encodes CASSLATGHGYTF. The genes are TRBV5-1 and TRBJ1-2, with 7 bases that match TRBD1. This CDR3 has 13 amino acids. Trimming cost V 2 bases and J 6 bases; bases outside gene matches: 4. Looked up from germline, CDR1 is SGHRS and CDR2 is YFSETQ.